The sequence of this T cell receptor beta chain was determined in a study of blood T cell repertoires in COVID-19. Sequencing was performed with immunoSEQ multiplex PCR; in TCRdb, only in-frame clones are kept and a portion is missing. The sample yields about 160,000 clones, less than 85% seen once. Trimming removed 0 bases from V and 1 base from J, with 12 bases in between. Germline-derived CDR1 and CDR2 are LGHNA and YNFKEQ. This CDR3 contains 16 residues. The clonotype originates from a woman aged 40 to 55 with COVID-19, enrolled during active disease. The material sequenced was peripheral blood. The V and J genes are TRBV4-2 and TRBJ1-1; no definite D call. The CDR3 nucleotides read TGTGCCAGCAGCCAAGAGGCTGGGAGGGAGAACACTGAAGCTTTCTTT. This gives the protein CASSQEAGRENTEAFF.